The entry below describes one T cell receptor (beta chain). Its antigen is unknown. Per-base quality was not reported, and no clone a single base away is much larger than it. Healthy HIV-negative adults with no recently reported acute infections or vaccinations were included as donors. Every donor was a Caucasian adult living in Nashville, Tennessee, USA. CD4+ T cells were enriched through magnetic negative selection, after which naive cells were positively selected on CD45RA and the remaining negative fraction served as the memory subset. After blood collection by leukapheresis, PBMCs were isolated using Ficoll-Histopaque density gradient centrifugation and then cryopreserved in the vapor phase of liquid nitrogen. Analytical flow cytometry was used to check the purity and quantity of every magnetically sorted T cell population. From each sorted fraction, genomic DNA was isolated and quantified by UV absorbance on a Nanodrop 2000c.

From V the trimming removes 2 bases and from J it removes 2 bases, while the gene matches leave 3 bases of the junction unaccounted for. From the germline V gene, CDR1 is MGHRA and CDR2 is YSYEKL. From cysteine to phenylalanine, the CDR3 is 14 amino acids long. Of all the DNA, just the CDR3 is kept, 42 bases in frame from base 1. This record comes from a study of shared clonotypes between healthy human individuals (dated by TCRdb to 2018 to 2021). Regarding the study in general: Three men and a couple of women, aged 18 to 49 years, made up the cohort. To estimate repertoire size and how much clonotype sharing occurs between individuals, the study deeply sequenced the blood TCR repertoires of several healthy adults. Between about 0.85 and 10 billion PBMCs per donor were obtained by leukapheresis. To increase sequencing depth and limit assay-specific biases, different laboratories used diverse techniques to prepare libraries and sequence TCR repertoires. For each donor, CD4 naive and CD4 memory were each given three plates, CD8 naive was given two plates, and CD8 memory was given one plate.

The full study reports these points: When several donors were compared, the shared fraction of clonotypes was roughly 5% for naive CD4, 3.5% for naive CD8, more than 2% for memory CD4, and 0.3% to 0.5% for memory CD8. Pairwise subsampling led to the expectation that sequencing depth would affect the degree of clonotype sharing among donors. Estimated clonotype richness was generally larger for naive than for memory subsets. Rarefaction of sorted-subset datasets indicated incomplete sequencing despite the large sequencing depth. Clonotypes shared by all four sorted-subset donors showed higher generation probabilities than non-shared clonotypes. Because the study included a small number of donors, the genetic and exposure-history diversity represented was limited. Sampling was limited to blood, and TCR repertoires in tissue likely differ from TCR repertoires in blood.

Using the deep immunoSEQ assay, TCR CDR3 regions were amplified from genomic DNA by multiplex PCR. Genomic DNA extracted from each cell subset was distributed evenly over all wells of several immunoSEQ 96-well plates, and each plate served as one replicate. For sorted subsets, each replicate PCR was loaded with around 220 ng genomic DNA, equivalent to approximately 33,000 T cell genomes. Purified libraries were quantified with a Qubit 3.0 fluorometer, sized on a Bioanalyzer 2100, and re-quantified with the KAPA Library Quantification kit. Every immunoSEQ 96-well plate was sequenced on a separate single-read 150-cycle Illumina NextSeq 550 flow cell. Concerning the study's data processing: Because the immunoSEQ output included only junctional sequences and no quality scores, the filtering could not be the same as the filtering used for full-length reads. Sequences were annotated with PyIR, a Python wrapper for IgBLAST v1.9, and V/J genes and CDR3 were assigned using IMGT germline references. Reads were removed for weak V/J assignments (E-value above 1e-6), missing CDR3, stop codons, out-of-frame junctions, or ambiguous translated residues. V3J clonotypes were defined as sequences sharing the same inferred V gene, J gene, and CDR3 amino acid sequence. Percentage overlap between repertoires was computed as shared unique clonotypes divided by the size of the smaller repertoire. Richness of each repertoire was evaluated using RTK rarefaction, the Chao1 estimator, and Recon v2.1 estimates of unobserved clonotypes. OLGA was used to compute generation probabilities for all TCRbeta clonotypes that the gDNA method yielded from a handful of donors. As stored in TCRdb, this immuneACCESS dataset retains in-frame rearrangements with V and J assigned. A fraction of the clones does not appear; measured against another copy, unresolved V genes explain less than half of the discrepancy, and the remainder lacks a known reason. That table is the source of V, J and clone size, and D and trimming were worked out from the DNA. The sample contains over a million clones, about 75% of them found a single time. Jointly, the top ten make up 1.4% to 1.5% of the sample.

The source of this sequence is a young man in good health. Sequenced sample: memory CD4+ T cells sorted from blood. The cell subset or site label on this specimen signifies: CD45RA-negative fraction. The chain is assembled from TRBV4-1 and TRBJ2-7, with TRBD2 identical over 7 junction bases. The DNA reads TGCGCCAGCAGCCAACAAAGCGGGACCTACGAGCAGTACTTC. This codes for CASSQQSGTYEQYF.